Included here is one TCR beta chain sequence, with context. This clone's antigen is unknown. No much larger clone exists at a distance of one base, and base qualities are not known. In the germline V gene, CDR1 corresponds to LGHNA and CDR2 to YSLEER. CDR3 length: 17 amino acids, cysteine to phenylalanine. Here the CDR3 DNA is all that survives: 51 bases in frame from base 1. The V end loses 3 bases and the J end loses 6 bases, and a stretch of 20 bases separates them. This sample was taken from a study of tumour-infiltrating T cells in Burkitt lymphoma (dated by TCRdb to 2018 to 2021). Concerning the study at large: The Burkitt lymphoma cohort included some 75 patients and covered every epidemiological subtype of the disease. Clinical outcome was correlated with TCR repertoire data, and overall and progression-free survival were found to be predicted by productive clonality independently of established prognosticators, including age at diagnosis.

Libraries were prepared through the immunoSEQ multiplex PCR assay. The table comes from immuneACCESS by way of TCRdb, which keeps in-frame sequences with V and J called. Part of the clones is missing from these tables; in studies checked, under half for an unresolved V gene and the rest for unknown reasons. The sample table holds around 45,000 clones, of which around 30% were seen once. The top ten clones comprise over 2.5% of the sample. Broad study findings and their caveats: Several public clonotypes shared across numerous Burkitt lymphoma patients were found, and shared tumour neoantigen selection absent from diffuse large B-cell lymphoma was thereby suggested.

The chain couples TRBV4-3 to TRBJ1-4, and TRBD1 may be the D gene, going by 5 matching bases. Sequencing input: tumor tissue. The sequence derives from a human donor with Burkitt lymphoma. The base sequence is TGCGCCAGCAGCCAGGATCCTCGCCAGGGTCGGGATGAAAAACTGTTTTTT. This sequence encodes CASSQDPRQGRDEKLFF.